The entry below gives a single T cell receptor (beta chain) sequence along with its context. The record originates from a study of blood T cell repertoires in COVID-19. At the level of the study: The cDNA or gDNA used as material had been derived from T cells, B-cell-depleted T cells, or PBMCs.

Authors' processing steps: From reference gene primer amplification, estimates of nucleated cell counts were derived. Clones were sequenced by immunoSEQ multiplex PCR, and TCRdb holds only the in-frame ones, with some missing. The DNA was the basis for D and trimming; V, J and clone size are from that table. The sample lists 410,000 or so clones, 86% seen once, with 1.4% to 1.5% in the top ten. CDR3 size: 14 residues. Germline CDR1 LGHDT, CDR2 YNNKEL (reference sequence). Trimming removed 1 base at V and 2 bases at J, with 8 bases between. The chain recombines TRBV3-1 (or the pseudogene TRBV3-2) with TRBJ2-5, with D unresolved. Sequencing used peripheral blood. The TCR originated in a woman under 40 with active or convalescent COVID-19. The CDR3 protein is CASSQATKQETQYF. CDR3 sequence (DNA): TGTGCCAGCAGCCAAGCTACCAAACAAGAGACCCAGTACTTC.